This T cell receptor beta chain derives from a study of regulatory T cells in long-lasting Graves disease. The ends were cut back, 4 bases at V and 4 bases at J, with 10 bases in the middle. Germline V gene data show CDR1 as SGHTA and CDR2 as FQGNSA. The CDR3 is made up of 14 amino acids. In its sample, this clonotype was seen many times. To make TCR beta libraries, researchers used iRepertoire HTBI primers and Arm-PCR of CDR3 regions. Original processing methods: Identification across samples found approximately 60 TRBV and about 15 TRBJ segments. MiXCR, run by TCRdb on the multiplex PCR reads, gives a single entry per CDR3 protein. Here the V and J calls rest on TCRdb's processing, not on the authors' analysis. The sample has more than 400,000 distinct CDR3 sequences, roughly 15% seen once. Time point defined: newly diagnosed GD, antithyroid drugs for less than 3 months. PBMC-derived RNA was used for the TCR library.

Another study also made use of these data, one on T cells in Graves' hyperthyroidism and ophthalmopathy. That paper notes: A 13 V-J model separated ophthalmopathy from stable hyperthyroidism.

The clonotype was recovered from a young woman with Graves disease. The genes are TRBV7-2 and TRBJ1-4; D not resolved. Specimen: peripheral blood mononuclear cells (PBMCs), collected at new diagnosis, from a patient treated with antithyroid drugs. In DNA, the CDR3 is TGTGCCAGCAGCTCCGGGAGTCATAATGAAAAACTGTTTTTT. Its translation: CASSSGSHNEKLFF.